This T cell receptor (beta chain) was sequenced during a study of read filtering for tumor transcriptome and immune sequencing. The V gene's germline CDR1 is MNHNS and CDR2 SASEGT. Trimming removed 6 bases from V and 2 bases from J; junction bases left unmatched: 7. This CDR3 has 15 amino acids. Molecular barcoded adaptors covering alpha/delta and beta/gamma chains were used on approximately 440 ng RNA. TCRdb processed the reads anew with MiXCR; each CDR3 protein has one entry. The sample has about 86,000 distinct CDR3 sequences; approximately 13% are singletons. The table lists this clonotype with many counts. What it binds is not known. General study findings and limits: In IR-seq, single-read clonotypes were about 80% of clonotypes but approximately 4% of reads. The CD138-negative fraction was mixed bone marrow immune cells, not pure T cells.

Sequenced input: a population of CD138-negative cells sorted from bone marrow. This TCR came from a donor at least 40 years old with multiple myeloma. This chain connects TRBV6-1 to TRBJ1-2; 9 bases line up with TRBD1. Here the CDR3 reads CASRLGTGGNYGYTF. The DNA for the CDR3 is TGTGCCAGCAGGCTGGGCACAGGGGGCAACTATGGCTACACCTTC.